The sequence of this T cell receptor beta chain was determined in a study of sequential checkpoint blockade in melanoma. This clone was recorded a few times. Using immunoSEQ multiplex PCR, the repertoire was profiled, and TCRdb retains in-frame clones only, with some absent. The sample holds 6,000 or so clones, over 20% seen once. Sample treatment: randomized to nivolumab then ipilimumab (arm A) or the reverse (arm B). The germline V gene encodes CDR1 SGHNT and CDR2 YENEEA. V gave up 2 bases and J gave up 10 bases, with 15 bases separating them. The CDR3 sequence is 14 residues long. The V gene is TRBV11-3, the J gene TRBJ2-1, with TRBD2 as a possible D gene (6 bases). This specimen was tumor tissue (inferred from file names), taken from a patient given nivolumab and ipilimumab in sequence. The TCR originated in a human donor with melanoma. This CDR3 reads CASSLPRSGGEQFF. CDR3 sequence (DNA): TGTGCCAGCAGCTTACCGCGATCCGGGGGAGAGCAGTTCTTC.